These 4 T cell receptor beta chains were sequenced from one sample in a study of shared T cell receptors in the human thymus. Assay: immunoSEQ multiplex PCR; the TCRdb copy retains only in-frame clones and omits some. Found here are 720,000 or so clones, roughly 88% of them singletons; the top ten hold more than 0.01%. This same sample was also taken into another study, of human thymus T cells.

Sample: thymocytes. The receptors were sampled from a girl under three years old with a congenital heart defect.

The chain joins TRBV4-2 to TRBJ2-1; 7 bases line up with TRBD2. CDR3 size: 14 residues. With V trimmed by 4 bases and J by 5 bases, 5 bases remained unmatched. Germline V lookup: CDR1 LGHNA, CDR2 YNFKEQ. CDR3: CASSRGGIDNEQFF. The CDR3, as DNA: TGTGCCAGCAGCCGCGGGGGAATCGACAATGAGCAGTTCTTC.

The rearrangement links TRBV10-1 to TRBJ1-1, with D possibly being TRBD1 (5 bases). Per germline, CDR1 WNHNN and CDR2 SYGVQD (reference sequence). V shed 9 bases and J shed 2 bases, with 13 bases lying between them. The CDR3 runs to 13 residues. The CDR3 nucleotides are TGCGCCAGACCCGCAGGGCACAACACTGAAGCTTTCTTT. Translating gives CARPAGHNTEAFF.

Regarding this clone: Other DNA sequences in the same sample also yield this CDR3. This sequence joins TRBV19 and TRBJ1-2; no clear D gene. This CDR3 region has 13 residues. The germline V and J ends were trimmed by 3 bases and 0 bases, with 5 bases remaining between them. CDR1 is LNHDA, CDR2 SQIVND, per germline (reference sequence). CDR3 in amino acids: CASSIRSNYGYTF. CDR3 sequence (DNA): TGTGCCAGTAGTATCCGGTCTAACTATGGCTACACCTTC.

This sequence joins TRBV28 and TRBJ1-2, with 8 positions matching TRBD1. This CDR3 comprises 13 residues. V was pared by 6 bases and J by 6 bases, with 6 bases of the junction left unmatched. Germline-derived CDR1 and CDR2 are MDHEN and SYDVKM. CDR3 sequence (DNA): TGTGCCAGCAGCCCTGGACAGGGCAATGGCTACACCTTC. It translates to CASSPGQGNGYTF.